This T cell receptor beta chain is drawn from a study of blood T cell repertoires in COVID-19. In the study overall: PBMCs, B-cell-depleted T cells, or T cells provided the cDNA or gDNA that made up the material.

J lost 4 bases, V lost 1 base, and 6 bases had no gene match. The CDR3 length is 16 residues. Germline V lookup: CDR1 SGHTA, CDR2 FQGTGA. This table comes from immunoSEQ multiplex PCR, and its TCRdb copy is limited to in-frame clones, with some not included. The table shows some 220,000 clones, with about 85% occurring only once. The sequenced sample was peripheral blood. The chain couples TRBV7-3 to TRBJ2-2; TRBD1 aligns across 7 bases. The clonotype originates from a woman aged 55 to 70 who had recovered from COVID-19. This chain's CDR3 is CASSLMGTVGTGELFF. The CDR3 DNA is TGTGCCAGCAGCTTAATGGGGACAGTCGGCACCGGGGAGCTGTTTTTT.